A selection of T cell receptor beta chains follows, all from one sample in a study of OX40 agonist ivuxolimab in advanced cancers. Only in-frame clones appear in the TCRdb table, and some are missing; sequencing was by immunoSEQ multiplex PCR. The sample carries around 66,000 clones, about 90% recorded once. Sequenced here: CD4+ or CD8+ T cells sorted from blood, sampled in a trial of the OX40 agonist ivuxolimab. These receptors were collected from an adult with an advanced solid tumor such as melanoma, head and neck, liver or kidney cancer. CDR3s include the opening cysteine and the closing phenylalanine or tryptophan. Each record gives: clone size, D gene, J gene, V gene, CDR3 protein, CDR3 DNA. A D gene is named only where the DNA matches it firmly. The size entry is marked missing in some rows and otherwise reads once, few, many or a size class.

abundance: -
d_gene: -
j_gene: TRBJ2-7
v_gene: TRBV4-1
CDR3aa: CASRGVGQISYEQYF
CDR3nt: TGCGCCAGCAGGGGAGTTGGGCAGATCTCCTACGAGCAGTACTTC

abundance: -
d_gene: -
j_gene: TRBJ2-3
v_gene: TRBV7-2
CDR3aa: CASSRDSTDTQYF
CDR3nt: TGTGCCAGCAGCCGGGACTCCACAGATACGCAGTATTTT

abundance: -
d_gene: -
j_gene: TRBJ2-3
v_gene: TRBV6-1
CDR3aa: CASSEVWAGRDTQYF
CDR3nt: TGTGCCAGCAGTGAAGTTTGGGCAGGGAGAGATACGCAGTATTTT

abundance: once
d_gene: -
j_gene: TRBJ2-5
v_gene: TRBV9
CDR3aa: CASSVDGGLMKTQYF
CDR3nt: TGTGCCAGCAGCGTAGACGGGGGACTCATGAAGACCCAGTACTTC

abundance: -
d_gene: TRBD1
j_gene: TRBJ2-2
v_gene: TRBV7-9
CDR3aa: CASSPRGRDTGELFF
CDR3nt: TGTGCCAGCAGTCCAAGGGGGCGGGACACCGGGGAGCTGTTTTTT

abundance: -
d_gene: -
j_gene: TRBJ1-2
v_gene: TRBV4-3
CDR3aa: CASSQDRGSPGYGYTF
CDR3nt: TGCGCCAGCAGCCAAGATCGGGGCAGTCCAGGATATGGCTACACCTTC

abundance: -
d_gene: -
j_gene: TRBJ2-1
v_gene: TRBV4-2
CDR3aa: CASSQDNNRAGEQFF
CDR3nt: TGTGCCAGCAGCCAAGATAATAACAGGGCCGGTGAGCAGTTCTTC

abundance: -
d_gene: -
j_gene: TRBJ1-1
v_gene: TRBV6-6
CDR3aa: CASSYIRGRMNTEAFF
CDR3nt: TGTGCTAGCAGTTACATCAGGGGCAGAATGAACACTGAAGCTTTCTTT

abundance: once
d_gene: -
j_gene: TRBJ2-1
v_gene: TRBV11-2
CDR3aa: CASSPASWGGFYNEQFF
CDR3nt: TGTGCCAGCAGCCCTGCCTCGTGGGGGGGCTTCTACAATGAGCAGTTCTTC

abundance: -
d_gene: TRBD2
j_gene: TRBJ2-1
v_gene: TRBV6-5
CDR3aa: CASSFSGGRINEQFF
CDR3nt: TGTGCCAGCAGTTTTAGCGGGGGGCGAATCAATGAGCAGTTCTTC

abundance: -
d_gene: -
j_gene: TRBJ1-2
v_gene: TRBV6-5
CDR3aa: CASSYPGASYTF
CDR3nt: TGTGCCAGCAGTTACCCGGGGGCGAGCTACACCTTC

abundance: once
d_gene: TRBD1
j_gene: TRBJ1-1
v_gene: TRBV6-6
CDR3aa: CASSLKSGTGEAFF
CDR3nt: TGTGCCAGCAGTCTAAAGAGCGGGACAGGGGAAGCTTTCTTT

abundance: once
d_gene: TRBD1
j_gene: TRBJ2-4
v_gene: TRBV29-1
CDR3aa: CSVRGKGNGENIQYF
CDR3nt: TGCAGCGTCAGGGGGAAGGGGAACGGGGAAAACATTCAGTACTTC

abundance: -
d_gene: TRBD1
j_gene: TRBJ2-7
v_gene: TRBV6-5
CDR3aa: CASKPWGQGFYEQYF
CDR3nt: TGTGCCAGCAAACCATGGGGACAGGGATTTTACGAGCAGTACTTC

abundance: -
d_gene: -
j_gene: TRBJ2-2
v_gene: TRBV2
CDR3aa: CASSGNRRGELFF
CDR3nt: TGTGCCAGCAGTGGTAACAGGAGGGGGGAGCTGTTTTTT

abundance: -
d_gene: -
j_gene: TRBJ2-7
v_gene: TRBV5-6
CDR3aa: CASSLVESSYEQYF
CDR3nt: TGTGCCAGCAGCTTGGTGGAAAGCTCCTACGAGCAGTACTTC

abundance: -
d_gene: TRBD1
j_gene: TRBJ2-7
v_gene: TRBV11-2
CDR3aa: CASRVNRDSSYEQYF
CDR3nt: TGTGCCAGCAGGGTAAACCGGGACAGTTCCTACGAGCAGTACTTC

abundance: -
d_gene: -
j_gene: TRBJ2-7
v_gene: TRBV11-2
CDR3aa: CASSGWTATYYEQYF
CDR3nt: TGTGCCAGCAGCGGTTGGACAGCGACTTACTACGAGCAGTACTTC

abundance: -
d_gene: -
j_gene: TRBJ2-7
v_gene: TRBV18
CDR3aa: CASSPPLTAAYEQYF
CDR3nt: TGTGCCAGCTCACCACCGCTGACTGCAGCCTACGAGCAGTACTTC

abundance: -
d_gene: TRBD2
j_gene: TRBJ2-1
v_gene: TRBV4-2
CDR3aa: CASSHATGTSGYNEQFF
CDR3nt: TGTGCCAGCAGCCATGCGACCGGGACTAGCGGTTACAATGAGCAGTTCTTC

abundance: -
d_gene: -
j_gene: TRBJ2-7
v_gene: TRBV11-3
CDR3aa: CASSPRRVPPEQYF
CDR3nt: TGTGCCAGCAGCCCACGCAGAGTGCCCCCCGAGCAGTACTTC

abundance: -
d_gene: -
j_gene: TRBJ1-1
v_gene: TRBV11-2
CDR3aa: CASSQKVDSGRSVEAFF
CDR3nt: TGTGCCAGCAGCCAAAAGGTGGATTCTGGCAGGAGCGTTGAAGCTTTCTTT

abundance: once
d_gene: TRBD2
j_gene: TRBJ2-5
v_gene: TRBV27
CDR3aa: CASSSLAGGKTQYF
CDR3nt: TGTGCCAGCAGCAGTCTAGCGGGGGGAAAGACCCAGTACTTC

abundance: -
d_gene: TRBD2
j_gene: TRBJ2-5
v_gene: TRBV27
CDR3aa: CASSFIPPTSAGGTQYF
CDR3nt: TGTGCCAGCAGTTTTATCCCCCCAACTAGCGCTGGAGGGACCCAGTACTTC

abundance: -
d_gene: TRBD2
j_gene: TRBJ2-2
v_gene: TRBV9
CDR3aa: CASSVESLAGGTANTGELFF
CDR3nt: TGTGCCAGCAGCGTAGAGTCACTGGCGGGGGGAACCGCGAACACCGGGGAGCTGTTTTTT

abundance: -
d_gene: -
j_gene: TRBJ2-2
v_gene: TRBV14
CDR3aa: CASSQKGGFNKTTNTGELFF
CDR3nt: TGTGCCAGCAGCCAAAAGGGTGGGTTTAATAAGACTACAAACACCGGGGAGCTGTTTTTT

abundance: -
d_gene: -
j_gene: TRBJ2-4
v_gene: TRBV4-2
CDR3aa: CASSQDGGAGYF
CDR3nt: TGTGCCAGCAGCCAAGATGGCGGGGCAGGGTACTTC

abundance: -
d_gene: TRBD1
j_gene: TRBJ2-7
v_gene: TRBV30
CDR3aa: CAWSAGTGPYEQYF
CDR3nt: TGTGCCTGGAGTGCTGGGACAGGGCCCTACGAGCAGTACTTC

abundance: -
d_gene: TRBD1
j_gene: TRBJ2-5
v_gene: TRBV7-9
CDR3aa: CASSLDTGAQETQYF
CDR3nt: TGTGCCAGCAGCTTAGATACAGGGGCGCAGGAGACCCAGTACTTC

abundance: -
d_gene: -
j_gene: TRBJ1-2
v_gene: TRBV19
CDR3aa: CASSTVDGHYGYTF
CDR3nt: TGTGCCAGTAGTACTGTGGACGGCCACTATGGCTACACCTTC

abundance: -
d_gene: -
j_gene: TRBJ1-4
v_gene: TRBV4-2
CDR3aa: CASSPHDPAATNEKLFF
CDR3nt: TGTGCCAGCAGCCCCCACGACCCAGCCGCAACTAATGAAAAACTGTTTTTT

abundance: -
d_gene: TRBD1
j_gene: TRBJ2-1
v_gene: TRBV5-4
CDR3aa: CASSLDGTGNDEQFF
CDR3nt: TGTGCCAGCAGCTTGGACGGGACAGGGAATGATGAGCAGTTCTTC

abundance: once
d_gene: TRBD2
j_gene: TRBJ2-5
v_gene: TRBV5-1
CDR3aa: CASSLQGLGQEIQYF
CDR3nt: TGCGCCAGCAGCTTACAGGGACTAGGGCAAGAGATCCAGTACTTC

abundance: -
d_gene: TRBD1
j_gene: TRBJ1-4
v_gene: TRBV23-1
CDR3aa: CASSVLGQGGEKLFF
CDR3nt: TGCGCCAGCAGCGTTCTGGGACAGGGTGGTGAAAAACTGTTTTTT

abundance: -
d_gene: -
j_gene: TRBJ2-7
v_gene: TRBV6-4
CDR3aa: CASRSPEQYF
CDR3nt: TGTGCCAGCAGGTCCCCCGAGCAGTACTTC

abundance: -
d_gene: -
j_gene: TRBJ2-1
v_gene: TRBV10-3
CDR3aa: CAISGRGSYNEQFF
CDR3nt: TGTGCCATCAGTGGTAGGGGGTCCTACAATGAGCAGTTCTTC

abundance: -
d_gene: -
j_gene: TRBJ2-7
v_gene: TRBV6-1
CDR3aa: CANSRELGSYEQYF
CDR3nt: TGTGCCAATTCAAGGGAGCTGGGCTCCTACGAGCAGTACTTC

abundance: once
d_gene: TRBD1
j_gene: TRBJ2-3
v_gene: TRBV11-3
CDR3aa: CASSSGQGLDTQYF
CDR3nt: TGTGCCAGCAGCTCAGGACAGGGGTTGGATACGCAGTATTTT

abundance: few
d_gene: -
j_gene: TRBJ2-2
v_gene: TRBV4-2
CDR3aa: CASSQEGPPGELFF
CDR3nt: TGTGCCAGCAGCCAAGAGGGACCCCCCGGGGAGCTGTTTTTT

abundance: once
d_gene: TRBD1
j_gene: TRBJ2-1
v_gene: TRBV10-3
CDR3aa: CAITPDRANEQFF
CDR3nt: TGTGCCATCACCCCTGACAGGGCCAATGAGCAGTTCTTC

abundance: -
d_gene: TRBD2
j_gene: TRBJ2-5
v_gene: TRBV4-1
CDR3aa: CASSQDKPGTSGGVGTQYF
CDR3nt: TGCGCCAGCAGCCAGGATAAGCCCGGGACTAGCGGGGGGGTTGGGACCCAGTACTTC

abundance: -
d_gene: -
j_gene: TRBJ2-6
v_gene: TRBV7-3
CDR3aa: CASSLTQTGSGANVLTF
CDR3nt: TGTGCCAGCAGCTTAACGCAGACAGGCTCTGGGGCCAACGTCCTGACTTTC

abundance: -
d_gene: -
j_gene: TRBJ2-1
v_gene: TRBV7-3
CDR3aa: CASSSGAAYNEQFF
CDR3nt: TGTGCCAGCAGCTCTGGGGCGGCCTACAATGAGCAGTTCTTC

abundance: -
d_gene: TRBD1
j_gene: TRBJ2-2
v_gene: TRBV19
CDR3aa: CASSIRRTGTGELFF
CDR3nt: TGTGCCAGTAGTATACGCCGGACAGGGACCGGGGAGCTGTTTTTT

abundance: once
d_gene: -
j_gene: TRBJ1-2
v_gene: TRBV19
CDR3aa: CASSIRSRVAEGGYGYTF
CDR3nt: TGTGCCAGTAGTATTCGATCCAGAGTGGCCGAGGGGGGCTATGGCTACACCTTC

abundance: -
d_gene: -
j_gene: TRBJ2-1
v_gene: TRBV20-1
CDR3aa: CSARSDNEQFF
CDR3nt: TGCAGTGCTAGATCGGACAATGAGCAGTTCTTC

abundance: -
d_gene: TRBD1
j_gene: TRBJ2-7
v_gene: TRBV7-2
CDR3aa: CASTNNRGTYEQYF
CDR3nt: TGTGCCAGCACCAACAACAGGGGGACCTACGAGCAGTACTTC

abundance: -
d_gene: -
j_gene: TRBJ2-7
v_gene: TRBV7-6
CDR3aa: CASSLGTGFSSYEQYF
CDR3nt: TGTGCCAGCAGCTTAGGAACGGGTTTCAGCTCCTACGAGCAGTACTTC

abundance: -
d_gene: -
j_gene: TRBJ1-2
v_gene: TRBV27
CDR3aa: CASSLSGDGYTF
CDR3nt: TGTGCCAGCAGTTTATCCGGAGATGGCTACACCTTC

abundance: -
d_gene: TRBD2
j_gene: TRBJ2-7
v_gene: TRBV9
CDR3aa: CASSATSGDSYEQYF
CDR3nt: TGTGCCAGCAGCGCGACTAGCGGGGATTCCTACGAGCAGTACTTC

abundance: -
d_gene: -
j_gene: TRBJ2-7
v_gene: TRBV4-1
CDR3aa: CASSHPLVAYEQYF
CDR3nt: TGCGCCAGCAGCCATCCCCTAGTTGCGTACGAGCAGTACTTC

abundance: -
d_gene: -
j_gene: TRBJ2-3
v_gene: TRBV2
CDR3aa: CASRPTGTRDTQYF
CDR3nt: TGTGCCAGCAGACCTACTGGTACCAGGGATACGCAGTATTTT

abundance: -
d_gene: -
j_gene: TRBJ2-7
v_gene: TRBV7-9
CDR3aa: CASSLAAPGLNYEQYF
CDR3nt: TGTGCCAGCAGCTTAGCGGCCCCTGGGCTAAACTACGAGCAGTACTTC

abundance: -
d_gene: TRBD1
j_gene: TRBJ2-7
v_gene: TRBV6-6
CDR3aa: CASRLDRGAYEQYF
CDR3nt: TGTGCCAGCAGACTCGACAGGGGTGCCTACGAGCAGTACTTC

abundance: few
d_gene: -
j_gene: TRBJ2-1
v_gene: TRBV19
CDR3aa: CASSIGTGAKYNGEQFF
CDR3nt: TGTGCCAGTAGTATAGGAACGGGGGCGAAATACAACGGTGAGCAGTTCTTC